Below, one T cell receptor beta chain is given with its context. Its cognate antigen is unknown. The data were taken from a study of blood T cells in healthy people across ages. Study-level points and caveats: Changes in expanded clonotypes were possibly confounded, as the CMV status of donors was unknown.

The germline V gene encodes CDR1 SGHAT and CDR2 FQNNGV. The CDR3 contains 15 residues. The V end lost 1 base, the J end lost 1 base, and 10 bases lay between the germline ends. Sample-barcoded 5' priming and a J-beta primer mix drove a second PCR of roughly 6 to 12 cycles. Template switching added a 12-random-nucleotide identifier to every cDNA molecule. MiXCR, run by TCRdb on the 5' RACE reads, gives a single entry per CDR3 protein. Among some 930,000 distinct CDR3 sequences listed, about 29% were seen once. These data are also associated with another study on T cells of mothers and their children. That publication notes: A few healthy Caucasian mothers, along with their six children, served as the donors. Slightly, though not significantly, more overlap was seen in related than in unrelated mother-child pairs.

Material: blood. The clonotype originates from a woman between 40 and 55 years old in good health. The rearrangement links TRBV11-2 to TRBJ1-1; D ambiguous. Here the CDR3 DNA reads TGTGCCAGCAGCTTAGTTGGAATACCGAACACTGAAGCTTTCTTT. The encoded protein is CASSLVGIPNTEAFF.